A single TCR beta chain is shown here with its context. Its antigen remains unidentified. Clones were read by immunoSEQ multiplex PCR, and TCRdb kept only the in-frame ones, dropping some. This sample has 70,000 or so clones, with roughly four fifths found just once. These data originate in a study of vaccination effects on CD4 cells after COVID-19. The CDR3 is made up of 14 amino acids. V was trimmed by 3 bases and J by 2 bases, leaving 9 bases between them. CDR1 is MNHEY, CDR2 SVGEGT, per germline. It was after approximately 11 days of culture that CD4+ T cells were isolated. The source is a human donor who received a COVID-19 vaccine. This sequence joins TRBV6-2 or TRBV6-3 and TRBJ2-3; D is possibly TRBD2 (6 bases). Sample: CD4+ T cells from PBMCs cultured without peptide, taken before COVID-19 vaccination. The CDR3 loop reads CASSYGGFTDTQYF. The CDR3 nucleotides read TGTGCCAGCAGTTATGGGGGGTTCACAGATACGCAGTATTTT.